These 27 T cell receptor beta chains originate from one sample sequenced in a study of graft-versus-host responses after intestinal transplantation (TCRdb year 2021). The method was the immunoSEQ multiplex PCR assay. Held by TCRdb, this immuneACCESS table contains in-frame sequences only and omits some clones. Under half of the omission traces to an unresolved V gene where checked; the cause of the rest is unknown. Recorded for this sample are over 15,000 clones; roughly 94% of them occurred a single time. The ten largest make up about 0.79% of the sample. Sequenced material: PBMCs, taken 23 days after intestinal transplant. Receptor source: a human patient who received an intestinal transplant, so some T cells may come from the graft donor.

This chain's CDR3 is CASSAGLAGGTFYDEQFF. Here the CDR3 DNA reads TGTGCCAGCAGCGCGGGACTAGCGGGAGGGACATTTTACGATGAGCAGTTCTTC. This chain joins TRBV5-6 and TRBJ2-1; 16 positions agree with TRBD2. J was trimmed by 8 bases and V by 4 bases; bases with no gene match: 12. The length of the CDR3 is 18 residues. Germline loops: CDR1 SGHDT, CDR2 YYEEEE. The full variable domain, in which reference TRBV5-6 and TRBJ2-1 provide the parts outside the CDR3, is DAGVTQSPTHLIKTRGQQVTLRCSPKSGHDTVSWYQQALGQGPQFIFQYYEEEERQRGNFPDRFSGHQFPNYSSELNVNALLLGDSALYLCASSAGLAGGTFYDEQFFGPGTRLTVL.

This clone was seen a single time. The gene calls are TRBV5-4 and TRBJ2-5, with 8 bases matching TRBD2. The V and J ends lost 0 bases and 3 bases, in that order; junction bases with no gene match: 7. The CDR3 length is 16 residues. CDR1 and CDR2 (germline): SGHNT, YYREEE (reference sequence). CDR3 in DNA: TGTGCCAGCAGCTTGGAGGGGTTAGCGGGAAAAGAGACCCAGTACTTC. Translating gives CASSLEGLAGKETQYF. Using reference TRBV5-4 and TRBJ2-5 for the parts outside the CDR3, the full variable domain is ETGVTQSPTHLIKTRGQQVTLRCSSQSGHNTVSWYQQALGQGPQFIFQYYREEENGRGNFPPRFSGLQFPNYSSELNVNALELDDSALYLCASSLEGLAGKETQYFGPGTRLLVL.

This clone has only one observation. The J gene is TRBJ2-6, the V gene TRBV21-1; whether TRBD1, the table's D call, matches the DNA was not checked. TRBV21-1 is designated a pseudogene. This CDR3 spans 18 amino acids. The CDR3 protein is CASSKGTGLNSGANVLTF. The CDR3 nucleotides read TGTGCCAGCAGCAAAGGGACAGGGCTCAACTCTGGGGCCAACGTCCTGACTTTC.

The chain employs TRBV7-9 and TRBJ2-7, with D tentatively TRBD2 (6 bases). Germline V lookup: CDR1 SEHNR, CDR2 FQNEAQ (reference sequence). The ends were cut back, 7 bases at V and 0 bases at J, with 16 bases in the middle. The CDR3 spans 15 residues. CDR3 residues: CASNRPMGGSYEQYF. CDR3 in DNA: TGTGCCAGCAACCGACCTATGGGGGGCTCCTACGAGCAGTACTTC.

This clone was detected only a few times. CDR3 loop: CASSLLVGEKLFF. The CDR3 nucleotides read TGTGCCAGCAGCTTGTTGGTGGGTGAAAAACTGTTTTTT. V is TRBV5-6 and J is TRBJ1-4; no firm D call. V lost 1 base, J lost 7 bases, and 8 bases lay in between. CDR3 length: 13 amino acids. Germline CDR1 reads SGHDT; CDR2 reads YYEEEE.

This clone showed up just once. This rearrangement joins TRBV7-9 to TRBJ2-1; D is ambiguous. The V end was cut by 1 base, the J end by 7 bases, with 8 bases between. There are 13 residues in the CDR3. Germline V CDR1 and CDR2: SEHNR, FQNEAQ (reference sequence). The CDR3, as DNA: TGTGCCAGCAGCTTAGAACTGAATAATGAGCAGTTCTTC. Amino acid sequence: CASSLELNNEQFF.

The chain uses TRBV6-1 and TRBJ2-1; 7 positions match TRBD1. Germline V gene lookup returns CDR1 MNHNS and CDR2 SASEGT. The CDR3 is 19 amino acids. J gave up 0 bases and V 3 bases, and 14 bases lay outside the gene matches. CDR3 DNA sequence: TGTGCCAGCAGTGACCGGGACAGTGTAGAAAGCAGCTCCTACAATGAGCAGTTCTTC. Its translation is CASSDRDSVESSSYNEQFF.

This rearrangement joins TRBV6-5 to TRBJ2-1; unclear D gene. The length of the CDR3 is 15 residues. Germline V gene sequence: CDR1 MNHEY, CDR2 SVGAGI. V was shortened by 2 bases and J by 0 bases, with 8 bases between the two germline ends. The DNA of the CDR3 is TGTGCCAGCAGTTACCGAGACTTCTCCTACAATGAGCAGTTCTTC. It codes for CASSYRDFSYNEQFF.

V is TRBV4-1 and J is TRBJ2-1; D not certain. The CDR3 spans 15 residues. Germline CDR1 reads MGHRA; CDR2 reads YSYEKL. Deletions cut 0 bases from V and 5 bases from J, with 11 bases between. The CDR3: CASSQELRNHNEQFF. CDR3 DNA: TGCGCCAGCAGCCAAGAGCTTCGTAACCACAATGAGCAGTTCTTC.

The chain links TRBV4-3 to TRBJ2-5; tentative D call: TRBD1 (6 bases). Per germline, CDR1 LGHNA and CDR2 YSLEER. The CDR3 spans 15 residues. The V end lost 0 bases, the J end lost 3 bases, and 11 bases lay between the germline ends. In DNA, the CDR3 is TGCGCCAGCAGCCAAGACGGGACAAAAAAAGAGACCCAGTACTTC. Amino acid sequence: CASSQDGTKKETQYF.

The chain links TRBV5-8 to TRBJ1-1; D ambiguous. V lost 6 bases and J 5 bases, leaving 11 bases between the germline ends. The CDR3 extends over 12 amino acids. Per the germline V gene, CDR1 is SGHTS and CDR2 is YDEGEE. CDR3 protein: CASKEGGTEAFF. The DNA for the CDR3 is TGTGCCAGCAAAGAGGGAGGGACTGAAGCTTTCTTT.

The chain has TRBV29-1 and TRBJ2-3, with 10 bases aligning to TRBD2. CDR3 size: 13 residues. Unmatched junction bases numbered 5, after V lost 7 bases and J lost 4 bases. Germline loops: CDR1 SQVTM, CDR2 ANQGSEA. CDR3 coding DNA: TGCAGCGCTTTAGCGGGAGGAGCAGATACGCAGTATTTT. It encodes CSALAGGADTQYF.

The J gene is TRBJ1-5, the V gene TRBV5-8, with D perhaps matching TRBD1 (6 bases). The CDR3 extends over 18 amino acids. Germline CDR1 SGHTS, CDR2 YDEGEE. V dropped 0 bases and J dropped 1 base, with 17 bases sitting between them. The DNA of the CDR3 is TGTGCCAGCAGCTTGGGTTTGACAGGACATGTAAGCAATCAGCCCCAGCATTTT. It specifies CASSLGLTGHVSNQPQHF.

The V call is TRBV7-9, the J call TRBJ2-7; D is ambiguous. Germline V lookup: CDR1 SEHNR, CDR2 FQNEAQ (reference sequence). V was pared by 1 base and J by 3 bases, with 10 bases between. This CDR3 is 14 amino acids long. For the CDR3, the DNA is TGTGCCAGCAGCTTAGGGGAAGGCCGCTACGAGCAGTACTTC. It translates to CASSLGEGRYEQYF.

Details on this clone: Other DNA sequences from this sample encode an identical CDR3 as well. The rearrangement links TRBV27 to TRBJ2-3, with D possibly matching TRBD1 (5 bases). There are 18 residues in the CDR3. Germline CDR1 is MNHEY and CDR2 is SMNVEV (reference sequence). With 2 bases removed from V and 0 bases from J, the gap between germline ends came to 18 bases. For the CDR3, the DNA is TGTGCCAGCAGTTTAACTTTAGGGGCGGCAGTCAGCACAGATACGCAGTATTTT. The encoded protein is CASSLTLGAAVSTDTQYF.

The chain carries TRBV30 and TRBJ1-5, with D possibly matching TRBD1 (6 bases). V was shortened by 5 bases and J by 5 bases, with 10 bases between the two germline ends. CDR1 and CDR2 (germline): GTSNPN, SVGIG (reference sequence). This CDR3 spans 12 amino acids. CDR3 DNA sequence: TGTGCCTGGGGGGGCCCAGATCAGCCCCAGCATTTT. This encodes CAWGGPDQPQHF.

The rearrangement links TRBV27 to TRBJ2-1, with D perhaps matching TRBD2 (6 bases). V shed 3 bases and J shed 6 bases, with 21 bases lying between them. Germline assignment: CDR1 MNHEY and CDR2 SMNVEV (reference sequence). The CDR3 covers 17 residues. CDR3 amino acids: CASSFLPLAPRGNEQFF. CDR3 DNA: TGTGCCAGCAGTTTCCTCCCACTAGCCCCAAGGGGCAATGAGCAGTTCTTC.

The V call is TRBV6-6, the J call TRBJ1-2; unclear D gene. V lost 6 bases, J lost 6 bases, and 17 bases lay in between. The CDR3 covers 14 residues. Germline lookup yields CDR1 MNHNY and CDR2 SVGAGI (reference sequence). CDR3 sequence: CASRNWTRPDGYTF. In nucleotides, the CDR3 is TGTGCCAGCAGAAACTGGACTCGACCGGATGGCTACACCTTC.

This clone has only a few counts. This chain joins TRBV15 and TRBJ1-5; perhaps TRBD1 as D (5 bases). V shed 6 bases and J shed 4 bases, with 16 bases lying between them. Germline CDR1 LNHNV, CDR2 YYDKDF (reference sequence). There are 15 residues in the CDR3. The DNA of the CDR3 is TGTGCCACCAGTCGCGGGGGGGGAAAAAATCAGCCCCAGCATTTT. Translation gives CATSRGGGKNQPQHF. Drawing the rest from reference TRBV15 and TRBJ1-5, the complete variable domain is DAMVIQNPRYQVTQFGKPVTLSCSQTLNHNVMYWYQQKSSQAPKLLFHYYDKDFNNEADTPDNFQSRRPNTSFCFLDIRSPGLGDTAMYLCATSRGGGKNQPQHFGDGTRLSIL.

CDR3 sequence: CASSLVGQGKQETQYF. The CDR3 DNA sequence: TGTGCCAGCAGCTTAGTTGGGCAGGGGAAGCAAGAGACCCAGTACTTC. The rearrangement uses TRBV11-2 and TRBJ2-5; possibly TRBD1 for D (6 bases). The CDR3 spans 16 residues. Deletions cut 1 base from V and 2 bases from J, with 14 bases between. Germline CDR1 reads SGHAT; CDR2 reads FQNNGV. The full variable domain, with the rest looked up from reference TRBV11-2 and TRBJ2-5, is EAGVAQSPRYKIIEKRQSVAFWCNPISGHATLYWYQQILGQGPKLLIQFQNNGVVDDSQLPKDRFSAERLKGVDSTLKIQPAKLEDSAVYLCASSLVGQGKQETQYFGPGTRLLVL.

This chain joins TRBV18 and TRBJ2-7, with 7 bases lining up with TRBD2. Germline V CDR1 and CDR2: KGHSH, LQKENI. This CDR3 has 15 residues. V lost 8 bases and J lost 2; bases outside the gene matches: 12. The CDR3 DNA reads TGTGCCAGCACCCCCGGGGGTAGCGGGCCCTACGAGCAGTACTTC. Its protein product is CASTPGGSGPYEQYF.

The CDR3 bases are TGCGCCAGCAGCGTATCCGGGACAGGAACCTCTGGAAACACCATATATTTT. Encoded protein: CASSVSGTGTSGNTIYF. The chain carries TRBV5-1 and TRBJ1-3; 8 nucleotides line up with TRBD1. Germline assignment: CDR1 SGHRS and CDR2 YFSETQ. This CDR3 comprises 17 residues. J was trimmed by 0 bases and V by 4 bases; bases with no gene match: 9.

This chain links TRBV27 with TRBJ2-1, with D hard to call. Germline V gene data show CDR1 as MNHEY and CDR2 as SMNVEV (reference sequence). This CDR3 is 11 amino acids long. The CDR3 DNA reads as TGTGGGACCCGCTCCTACAATGAGCAGTTCTTC. This translates into CGTRSYNEQFF.

This rearrangement joins TRBV4-1 to TRBJ2-1; TRBD1 or TRBD2 may be the D gene (5 bases each). The CDR3 totals 10 residues. CDR1 and CDR2 from the germline V gene are MGHRA and YSYEKL. V dropped 6 bases and J dropped 12 bases, with 9 bases sitting between them. DNA for the CDR3: TGCGCCAGCAGGGGGGATCGGCAGTTCTTC. Protein: CASRGDRQFF.

The chain couples TRBV4-3 to TRBJ2-7, with D possibly being TRBD2 (6 bases). The V end was cut by 4 bases, the J end by 3 bases, with 13 bases between. Germline values: CDR1 LGHNA, CDR2 YSLEER. The CDR3 extends over 14 amino acids. The CDR3 reads CASSRGTDDYEQYF. Here the CDR3 DNA reads TGCGCCAGCAGCCGCGGGACCGACGACTACGAGCAGTACTTC.

The chain is built from TRBV19 and TRBJ2-7; perhaps TRBD2 as D (6 bases). Trimming stripped 2 bases from V and 3 bases from J, with 11 bases between. Per the germline V gene, CDR1 is LNHDA and CDR2 is SQIVND (reference sequence). The CDR3 consists of 14 residues. In DNA form, the CDR3 reads TGTGCCAGTAGTATACGGGAGTGGGGCTACGAGCAGTACTTC. It is translated as CASSIREWGYEQYF. Full variable domain (remainder filled in from reference TRBV19 and TRBJ2-7): DGGITQSPKYLFRKEGQNVTLSCEQNLNHDAMYWYRQDPGQGLRLIYYSQIVNDFQKGDIAEGYSVSREKKESFPLTVTSAQKNPTAFYLCASSIREWGYEQYFGPGTRLTVT.

The chain links TRBV6-6 to TRBJ2-5; D is uncertain. V was pared by 5 bases and J by 4 bases, with 8 bases between. This CDR3 spans 12 amino acids. Germline-derived CDR1 and CDR2 are MNHNY and SVGAGI (reference sequence). The CDR3 region has the DNA TGTGCCAGCAGTCCCGCAAGAGAGACCCAGTACTTC. It codes for CASSPARETQYF.